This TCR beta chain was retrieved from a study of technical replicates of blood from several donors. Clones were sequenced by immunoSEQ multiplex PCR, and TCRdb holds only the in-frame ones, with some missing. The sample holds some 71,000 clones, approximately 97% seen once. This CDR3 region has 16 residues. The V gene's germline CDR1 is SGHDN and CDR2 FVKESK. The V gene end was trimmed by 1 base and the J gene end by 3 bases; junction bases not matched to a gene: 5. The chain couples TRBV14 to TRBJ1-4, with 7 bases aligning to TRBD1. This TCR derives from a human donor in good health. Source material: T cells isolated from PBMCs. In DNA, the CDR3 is TGTGCCAGCAGCCAAGCGAGGGACAGCTCTAATGAAAAACTGTTTTTT. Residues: CASSQARDSSNEKLFF.